The sequence of this T cell receptor beta chain was determined in a study of shared clonotypes between healthy human individuals. About the study: Each donor contributed plates that comprised three CD4 naive, three CD4 memory, two CD8 naive and one CD8 memory.

This CDR3 spans 12 amino acids. The germline gives CDR1 MNHEY, CDR2 SMNVEV (reference sequence). The V and J ends lost 6 bases and 5 bases respectively, with 7 bases between them. Sequencing used immunoSEQ multiplex PCR; TCRdb keeps in-frame clones, though not all of them. This table holds approximately 1,000,000 clones, about 72% found once. This TCR was sampled from a man between 18 and 29 years old in good health. Some clones in this sample may be carry-over from other donors' samples. V gene TRBV27 combines with J gene TRBJ2-2; D is unresolved. Sequenced: memory CD4+ T cells from PBMCs. Stated subset: CD45RA-negative fraction. The CDR3, as DNA: TGTGCCAGCAGGATGCGGACCGGGGAGCTGTTTTTT. It yields the protein CASRMRTGELFF.